This entry lists 11 T cell receptor beta chains sequenced from one sample in a study of blood T cell repertoires in COVID-19. Repertoires were generated with immunoSEQ multiplex PCR, while TCRdb's copy carries only in-frame clones and drops some. The table lists about 440,000 clones, nearly 90% of them singletons. Sequencing was carried out using PBMCs or T cells enriched from blood (not recorded which). Every receptor here comes from a woman aged 18-30 years with acute COVID-19.

The V call is TRBV4-1, the J call TRBJ1-2; 10 nucleotides line up with TRBD1. This CDR3 is built from 16 residues. The V and J ends lost 0 bases and 8 bases, in that order; junction bases with no gene match: 9. Germline CDR1 reads MGHRA; CDR2 reads YSYEKL. The CDR3, as DNA: TGCGCCAGCAGCCAAGATCTTGTGACAGGGGGCGCGGGCTACACCTTC. The encoded protein is CASSQDLVTGGAGYTF.

The rearrangement links TRBV6-5 to TRBJ1-1, with TRBD1 identical over 10 bases. CDR3 length equals 13 residues. Trimming removed 6 bases from V and 10 bases from J; junction bases left unmatched: 8. Germline-derived CDR1 and CDR2 are MNHEY and SVGAGI. In DNA form, the CDR3 reads TGTGCCAGCAGGGGACAGGGGAATGGCGGAGCTTTCTTT. It yields the protein CASRGQGNGGAFF.

The chain joins TRBV3-1 (or the pseudogene TRBV3-2) to TRBJ2-1, with D perhaps matching TRBD2 (5 bases). CDR3 size: 13 residues. The germline V gene has CDR1 LGHDT and CDR2 YNNKEL (reference sequence). Between the trimmed V and J ends, which lost 0 bases and 13 bases, there was a span of 13 bases. CDR3 residues: CASSQDLSVPQFF. DNA of the CDR3: TGTGCCAGCAGCCAAGATCTTAGCGTACCACAGTTCTTC.

V usage is TRBV5-5 and J usage is TRBJ2-5; tentatively, D is TRBD2 (5 bases). This CDR3 region has 13 residues. V lost 1 base and J 4 bases, leaving 8 bases between the germline ends. Per the germline V gene, CDR1 is SGHKS and CDR2 is YYEKEE (reference sequence). The CDR3 nucleotides are TGTGCCAGCAGCTTGCTGAGGGTAGAGACCCAGTACTTC. This codes for CASSLLRVETQYF.

The chain recombines TRBV9 with TRBJ2-1; D perhaps matches TRBD2 (6 bases). The V gene lost 0 bases and the J gene lost 4 bases, with 14 bases spanning the gap. The CDR3 totals 16 residues. Germline V gene sequence: CDR1 SGDLS, CDR2 YYNGEE. DNA for the CDR3: TGTGCCAGCAGCGTAGTTGCGGGGACGGAATACAATGAGCAGTTCTTC. Encoded protein: CASSVVAGTEYNEQFF.

There are a few counts of this clone. This chain connects TRBV19 to TRBJ1-5; 7 nucleotides align to TRBD1. With 3 bases clipped from V and 4 bases from J, the junction kept 3 bases outside the gene matches. The germline V gene encodes CDR1 LNHDA and CDR2 SQIVND (reference sequence). The CDR3 runs to 14 residues. The CDR3 loop is CASSMARGNQPQHF. DNA of the CDR3: TGTGCCAGTAGTATGGCCAGGGGGAATCAGCCCCAGCATTTT.

With respect to this clone: Distinct nucleotide sequences in the sample also encode this CDR3. V usage is TRBV27 and J usage is TRBJ2-7; D may be TRBD1 (8 bases). This CDR3 has 14 residues. Trimming removed 5 bases from V and 4 bases from J, with 15 bases in between. Germline V CDR1 and CDR2: MNHEY, SMNVEV (reference sequence). The chain's CDR3 is CASSSGTGGYEQYF. DNA of the CDR3: TGTGCCAGCAGTAGCGGGACAGGCGGGTACGAGCAGTACTTC.

The CDR3 loop reads CASRPGGANYGYTF. The CDR3 DNA is TGTGCCAGCAGACCCGGAGGGGCTAACTATGGCTACACCTTC. The chain has TRBV28 and TRBJ1-2; D is possibly TRBD1 (5 bases). This CDR3 has 14 residues. CDR1 and CDR2 from the germline V gene are MDHEN and SYDVKM. Trimming removed 6 bases at V and 0 bases at J, with 11 bases between.

This clone was recorded only once. The rearrangement uses TRBV4-3 and TRBJ1-1; 11 bases are shared with TRBD1. CDR3 length: 14 amino acids. J lost 5 bases, V lost 3 bases, and 2 bases had no gene match. CDR1 LGHNA and CDR2 YSLEER come from the germline V gene. The CDR3 loop reads CASSQDRGRTEAFF. Here the CDR3 DNA reads TGCGCCAGCAGCCAGGACAGGGGGCGGACTGAAGCTTTCTTT.

This chain joins TRBV18 and TRBJ1-2; D is ambiguous. This CDR3 comprises 14 residues. Trimming cost V 3 bases and J 0 bases, with 8 bases left between them. CDR1 KGHSH and CDR2 LQKENI come from the germline V gene. DNA for the CDR3: TGTGCCAGCTCACCGAAGCAGGCTAACTATGGCTACACCTTC. Its translation is CASSPKQANYGYTF.

The chain recombines TRBV18 with TRBJ2-3; 13 nucleotides line up with TRBD2. V dropped 3 bases and J dropped 8; count of bases not matched to a gene: 11. The CDR3 sequence is 17 residues long. Looked up from germline, CDR1 is KGHSH and CDR2 is LQKENI. The CDR3 loop reads CASSPSRGTSGAGTQYF. The DNA for the CDR3 is TGTGCCAGCTCACCCAGCCGCGGGACTAGCGGGGCTGGTACGCAGTATTTT.